Presented here are 17 T cell receptor beta chains from one specimen sequenced in a study of early T cells in non-severe SARS-CoV-2 infection. TCRdb recomputed calls from the 5' RACE reads with MiXCR, one row per CDR3 protein. This sample has 27,000 or so distinct CDR3 sequences, with roughly 6.6% found just once. The specimen was whole blood. The receptors derive from an adult who was a healthcare worker with PCR-confirmed SARS-CoV-2 infection or an uninfected control (not recorded which).

The chain employs TRBV30 and TRBJ2-3; D unclear. The V end lost 5 bases, the J end lost 1 base, and 7 bases lay between the germline ends. The CDR3 has 12 residues. Per germline, CDR1 GTSNPN and CDR2 SVGIG (reference sequence). The CDR3 sequence is CAWAPGTDTQYF. CDR3 DNA sequence: TGTGCCTGGGCTCCGGGCACAGATACGCAGTATTTT.

This clonotype was picked up many times. This rearrangement joins TRBV7-9 to TRBJ2-3, with 11 positions matching TRBD2. The V gene's germline CDR1 is SEHNR and CDR2 FQNEAQ (reference sequence). This CDR3 is built from 19 residues. V gave up 1 base and J gave up 4 bases; unmatched junction bases: 13. DNA of the CDR3: TGTGCCAGCAGCTTAGTCGCCTACTTGCTAGCGGGAGGCGCAGATACGCAGTATTTT. Translated, it gives CASSLVAYLLAGGADTQYF.

By sample share, this clonotype is medium-sized. As DNA, the CDR3 is TGTGCCAGCAGCATACAGGTCGGGTACACTGAAGCTTTCTTT. Translation gives CASSIQVGYTEAFF. The rearrangement uses TRBV7-8 and TRBJ1-1, with D possibly matching TRBD1 (5 bases). The CDR3 totals 14 residues. Germline loops: CDR1 SGHVS, CDR2 FQNEAQ. V lost 5 bases and J 3 bases, leaving 13 bases between the germline ends. The full variable domain, in which reference TRBV7-8 and TRBJ1-1 provide the parts outside the CDR3, is GAGVSQSPRYKVAKRGQDVALRCDPISGHVSLFWYQQALGQGPEFLTYFQNEAQLDKSGLPSDRFFAERPEGSVSTLKIQRTQQEDSAVYLCASSIQVGYTEAFFGQGTRLTVV.

The J gene is TRBJ2-2, the V gene TRBV7-9; 8 bases agree with TRBD1. This CDR3 is 14 amino acids long. Per germline, CDR1 SEHNR and CDR2 FQNEAQ (reference sequence). V shed 5 bases, J shed 4 bases, and the junction held 3 bases outside the gene matches. CDR3 in DNA: TGTGCCAGCAGCCGGACAGGGACCACCGGGGAGCTGTTTTTT. It is translated as CASSRTGTTGELFF. Full variable domain (remainder filled in from reference TRBV7-9 and TRBJ2-2): DTGVSQNPRHKITKRGQNVTFRCDPISEHNRLYWYRQTLGQGPEFLTYFQNEAQLEKSRLLSDRFSAERPKGSFSTLEIQRTEQGDSAMYLCASSRTGTTGELFFGEGSRLTVL.

The chain joins TRBV5-1 to TRBJ1-2; D perhaps matches TRBD1 (5 bases). CDR3 length: 14 residues. The germline V gene encodes CDR1 SGHRS and CDR2 YFSETQ. V was shortened by 1 base and J by 4 bases, with 11 bases between the two germline ends. The CDR3 here is CASSLQDTSYGYTF. The CDR3 coding sequence is TGCGCCAGCAGCTTGCAGGACACCTCCTATGGCTACACCTTC.

This clonotype was counted at least ten times. The rearrangement joins TRBV12-3 or TRBV12-4 to TRBJ2-1; no firm D call. CDR3 length: 13 amino acids. V was cut by 10 bases and J by 1 base, with 11 bases left in between. In DNA form, the CDR3 reads TGTGCCACCAGGTCGACTTCCTACAATGAGCAGTTCTTC. It is translated as CATRSTSYNEQFF.

This clonotype was recorded at least ten times. The chain couples TRBV20-1 to TRBJ1-6; a weak D match, TRBD1 (5 bases). In germline, CDR1 is DFQATT, CDR2 SNEGSKA (reference sequence). The CDR3 runs 13 residues. V lost 6 bases and J lost 3, with 9 bases in between. The CDR3 sequence is CSARGGYNSPLHF. Here the CDR3 DNA reads TGCAGTGCCCGGGGGGGCTATAATTCACCCCTCCACTTT.

This clonotype has at least ten counts. The V gene is TRBV24-1, the J gene TRBJ1-2; 7 nucleotides align to TRBD1. This CDR3 has 15 amino acids. Germline V gene data show CDR1 as KGHDR and CDR2 as SFDVKD. Trimming at V came to 5 bases and at J to 4 bases, leaving 9 bases not matched to a gene. The CDR3 reads CATSAPGTASYGYTF. The CDR3 region has the DNA TGTGCCACCAGTGCTCCCGGGACAGCGAGCTATGGCTACACCTTC.

This clonotype was recorded at least ten times. The V gene is TRBV6-1, the J gene TRBJ2-2, with 14 bases aligning to TRBD2. The V gene's germline CDR1 is MNHNS and CDR2 SASEGT. This CDR3 spans 15 amino acids. J gave up 7 bases and V 6 bases, and 4 bases lay outside the gene matches. CDR3 bases: TGTGCCAGCAGAGGGACTAGCGGGGGTATCGGGGAGCTGTTTTTT. Protein sequence: CASRGTSGGIGELFF.

This clonotype was recorded a few times. The chain joins TRBV7-3 to TRBJ2-5; tentatively, D is TRBD2 (5 bases). The CDR3 has 16 amino acids. Per the germline V gene, CDR1 is SGHTA and CDR2 is FQGTGA. V shed 5 bases and J shed 5 bases, with 21 bases lying between them. CDR3 in DNA: TGTGCCAGCAGCCCCAGGCCGAGCCGGGATAGGGAGACCCAGTACTTC. Its translation is CASSPRPSRDRETQYF.

This clonotype was recorded at least ten times. The chain recombines TRBV7-2 with TRBJ1-3, with D possibly TRBD1 on 5 matching bases. The germline gives CDR1 SGHTA, CDR2 FQGNSA. V was trimmed by 2 bases and J by 0 bases, leaving 14 bases between them. CDR3 length: 17 residues. This chain's CDR3 is CASSLQGNLLSGNTIYF. The CDR3 DNA reads as TGTGCCAGCAGCTTACAGGGAAACCTGCTCTCTGGAAACACCATATATTTT.

The sample holds many counts of this clonotype. V gene TRBV25-1 combines with J gene TRBJ2-7; 12 bases line up with TRBD2. V was pared by 5 bases and J by 1 base, with 6 bases of the junction left unmatched. The germline V gene encodes CDR1 MGHDK and CDR2 SYGVNS. The CDR3 runs 16 residues. The CDR3 sequence is CASSSGLAGRSYEQYF. CDR3 nucleotides: TGTGCCAGCAGTTCGGGACTAGCGGGTCGATCCTACGAGCAGTACTTC.

This clonotype came up many times. The genes are TRBV20-1 and TRBJ2-3, with 12 nucleotides matching TRBD2. The CDR3 covers 16 residues. After removal of 4 bases from V and 8 bases from J, the junction contained 13 bases not matched to a gene. Germline V CDR1 and CDR2: DFQATT, SNEGSKA (reference sequence). The CDR3 is CSATGTSGPGPATQYF. In DNA form, the CDR3 reads TGCAGTGCTACCGGGACTAGCGGGCCGGGGCCAGCTACGCAGTATTTT.

In this sample, this clonotype turned up a few times. The chain employs TRBV7-6 and TRBJ2-1, with a possible D match to TRBD2 (5 bases). In germline, CDR1 is SGHVS, CDR2 FNYEAQ. Trimming shortened V by 0 bases and J by 4 bases, and 16 bases separated the two germline ends. The CDR3 length is 17 residues. The CDR3 DNA is TGTGCCAGCAGCTTAGCCTCTTCAGCGGCCATTTACAATGAGCAGTTCTTC. Translation: CASSLASSAAIYNEQFF.

This clonotype appeared many times. The rearrangement joins TRBV6-1 to TRBJ2-5; TRBD1 aligns across 9 bases. Germline values: CDR1 MNHNS, CDR2 SASEGT. The CDR3 totals 17 residues. J was trimmed by 2 bases and V by 0 bases; bases with no gene match: 7. The CDR3 spells CASSEAFWTGVQETQYF. As DNA, the CDR3 is TGTGCCAGCAGTGAAGCGTTCTGGACAGGGGTTCAAGAGACCCAGTACTTC.

This clonotype appeared many times. The chain has TRBV3-1 and TRBJ2-2; D is undetermined. With 2 bases removed from V and 6 bases from J, the gap between germline ends came to 10 bases. Per the germline V gene, CDR1 is LGHDT and CDR2 is YNNKEL (reference sequence). The CDR3 spans 14 residues. The CDR3 region is CASSQLGSAGELFF. CDR3 DNA sequence: TGTGCCAGCAGCCAACTTGGTTCGGCCGGGGAGCTGTTTTTT. Together with reference TRBV3-1 and TRBJ2-2, the CDR3 gives the full variable domain: DTAVSQTPKYLVTQMGNDKSIKCEQNLGHDTMYWYKQDSKKFLKIMFSYNNKELIINETVPNRFSPKSPDKAHLNLHINSLELGDSAVYFCASSQLGSAGELFFGEGSRLTVL.

Many counts were recorded for this clonotype. The gene calls are TRBV7-3 and TRBJ2-1, with D possibly TRBD2 on 5 matching bases. Germline V CDR1 and CDR2: SGHTA, FQGTGA. This CDR3 region has 14 residues. V lost 2 bases and J lost 7, with 12 bases in between. CDR3: CASSLEGRRNEQFF. The CDR3 DNA reads TGTGCCAGCAGCTTAGAGGGTAGGAGGAATGAGCAGTTCTTC. Together with reference TRBV7-3 and TRBJ2-1, the CDR3 gives the full variable domain: GAGVSQTPSNKVTEKGKYVELRCDPISGHTALYWYRQSLGQGPEFLIYFQGTGAADDSGLPNDRFFAVRPEGSVSTLKIQRTERGDSAVYLCASSLEGRRNEQFFGPGTRLTVL.